Listed here are 32 T cell receptor beta chains from one sample, sequenced in a study of blood T cells in healthy people across ages. Next came a second PCR, run for about 7 to 12 cycles, which used a sample-barcoded 5' primer along with a J-beta primer mix. TCRdb fed the 5' RACE reads into MiXCR, producing one record per CDR3 protein. The sample records fewer than 900,000 distinct CDR3 sequences, roughly 45% being singletons. Sequenced material: blood. These TCRs come from an older woman in good health.

Many counts were recorded for this clonotype. This sequence joins TRBV10-3 and TRBJ2-7; 9 bases agree with TRBD1. Trimming removed 4 bases from V and 6 bases from J; junction bases left unmatched: 7. Germline V gives CDR1 ENHRY, CDR2 SYGVKD. The CDR3 runs to 14 residues. The CDR3 nucleotides are TGTGCCATCAGTGGCTGGGACAGGGCTGGCGAGCAGTACTTC. This translates into CAISGWDRAGEQYF.

This clonotype occurred a few times. The V and J genes are TRBV7-3 and TRBJ2-7, with 7 nucleotides matching TRBD2. The junction had 10 bases not matched to a gene; V was cut back by 5 bases and J by 3 bases. This CDR3 has 15 residues. Germline V gene data show CDR1 as SGHTA and CDR2 as FQGTGA. The CDR3 sequence: CASSPGGILGYEQYF. The DNA of the CDR3 is TGTGCCAGCAGCCCGGGAGGAATCCTCGGCTACGAGCAGTACTTC.

As to this clonotype: A read error may account for a junction end that differs from germline. The CDR3, as DNA: TGCAGTGCTGGAGATCGGCTACCCTACAATGAGCAGTTCTTC. Residues: CSAGDRLPYNEQFF. The chain recombines TRBV20-1 with TRBJ2-1; D remains unclear. The CDR3 has 14 residues. The germline V gene has CDR1 DFQATT and CDR2 SNEGSKA (reference sequence).

This chain links TRBV12-3 or TRBV12-4 with TRBJ1-4, with D perhaps TRBD1 (6 bases). V lost 6 bases and J lost 7, with 15 bases in between. The CDR3 covers 14 residues. The CDR3 here is CASRGGAIVEKLFF. For the CDR3, the DNA is TGTGCCAGCAGGGGGGGGGCCATCGTTGAAAAACTGTTTTTT.

This clonotype came up a few times. V and J are TRBV20-1 and TRBJ1-2; D is perhaps TRBD1 (6 bases). This CDR3 comprises 17 residues. Trimming cost V 3 bases and J 0 bases, with 20 bases left between them. CDR1 DFQATT and CDR2 SNEGSKA come from the germline V gene (reference sequence). In nucleotides, the CDR3 is TGCAGTGCTAGTGGGGGCAAGTCGGGGAGAGCTAACTATGGCTACACCTTC. The encoded protein is CSASGGKSGRANYGYTF.

The chain combines TRBV2 with TRBJ2-1; D tentatively reads TRBD1 or TRBD2 (7 bases each). The germline V gene has CDR1 SNHLY and CDR2 FYNNEI. The CDR3 runs to 16 residues. V was clipped by 4 bases and J by 2 bases, with 15 bases between them. This CDR3 reads CASSVPGGGPYNEQFF. In nucleotides, the CDR3 is TGTGCCAGCAGTGTCCCAGGGGGGGGGCCCTACAATGAGCAGTTCTTC.

A note on this clonotype: Its ends do not fully match the called genes, so a read error is possible. The V call is TRBV28, the J call TRBJ1-5; D is unresolved. The CDR3 is 16 amino acids. Per germline, CDR1 MDHEN and CDR2 SYDVKM. The CDR3 protein is CASSLSEGVLAQLQHF. CDR3 DNA: TGTGCCAGCAGTTTATCAGAAGGTGTATTGGCTCAGCTCCAGCATTTT.

The V and J genes are TRBV20-1 and TRBJ2-5; D may be TRBD2 (5 bases). This CDR3 spans 15 amino acids. Between the trimmed V and J ends, which lost 0 bases and 0 bases, there was a span of 11 bases. The germline V gene encodes CDR1 DFQATT and CDR2 SNEGSKA (reference sequence). The CDR3 nucleotides are TGCAGTGCTAGAGATATACGGGGAAACCAAGAGACCCAGTACTTC. It codes for CSARDIRGNQETQYF.

In its sample, this clonotype was seen many times. A much larger clone differs from this one at a single base, so this may be a read error. The chain recombines TRBV3-1 with TRBJ2-5; D not resolved. The ends were cut back, 4 bases at V and 0 bases at J, with 15 bases in the middle. Looked up from germline, CDR1 is LGHDT and CDR2 is YNNKEL (reference sequence). The CDR3 is 16 residues long. The CDR3 here is CASSPAKCSYQETQYF. The DNA for the CDR3 is TGTGCCAGCAGCCCAGCCAAATGTAGTTACCAAGAGACCCAGTACTTC.

Points on this clonotype: This clone may be a read error of a much larger clone one base away. The chain uses TRBV5-1 and TRBJ2-7; D may match TRBD1 or TRBD2 (5 bases each). The assigned J gene may be wrong: the sequence end matches TRBJ2-5 better. The CDR3 is 13 residues long. The germline CDR1 and CDR2 sequences are SGHRS and YFSETQ. CDR3 region: CASNVEGQETQYF. The CDR3 nucleotides are TGCGCCAGCAATGTAGAGGGGCAAGAGACCCAGTACTTC.

This clonotype has just a few counts. The chain combines TRBV3-1 with TRBJ2-3; perhaps TRBD2 as D (5 bases). Trimming shortened V by 1 base and J by 2 bases, and 16 bases separated the two germline ends. The CDR3 length is 17 residues. Germline CDR1 LGHDT, CDR2 YNNKEL (reference sequence). The CDR3 DNA sequence: TGTGCCAGCAGCCAAGTTGGGGAACGGGGAGCCACAGATACGCAGTATTTT. It is translated as CASSQVGERGATDTQYF.

The chain couples TRBV7-2 to TRBJ2-3, with 9 bases fitting TRBD2. The CDR3 covers 18 residues. V gave up 1 base and J gave up 3 bases; unmatched junction bases: 11. Germline V lookup: CDR1 SGHTA, CDR2 FQGNSA. CDR3: CASSLVGREGPRTDTQYF. The CDR3 nucleotides read TGTGCCAGCAGCTTAGTTGGGCGGGAGGGCCCTCGGACAGATACGCAGTATTTT.

The sample holds one count of this clonotype. Just one base apart from a much larger clone, this may be a read error. The rearrangement links TRBV5-1 to TRBJ2-1; the match to TRBD2 covers 12 bases. The germline gives CDR1 SGHRS, CDR2 YFSETQ. The CDR3 has 16 residues. V was clipped by 4 bases and J by 7 bases; unmatched bases: 9. As DNA, the CDR3 is TGCGCCAGCAGCCCCCTTACTAGCGGGGGGATAAATGAGCAGTTCTTC. It specifies CASSPLTSGGINEQFF. The full variable domain, with the rest looked up from reference TRBV5-1 and TRBJ2-1, is KAGVTQTPRYLIKTRGQQVTLSCSPISGHRSVSWYQQTPGQGLQFLFEYFSETQRNKGNFPGRFSGRQFSNSRSEMNVSTLELGDSALYLCASSPLTSGGINEQFFGPGTRLTVL.

This clonotype was detected only a few times. The chain employs TRBV7-9 and TRBJ2-7; 8 bases line up with TRBD1. V was clipped by 6 bases and J by 2 bases; unmatched bases: 6. The CDR3 has 14 residues. Germline assignment: CDR1 SEHNR and CDR2 FQNEAQ (reference sequence). The CDR3 DNA is TGTGCCAGCAGTCAGGACAGGGATACCTACGAGCAGTACTTC. Protein: CASSQDRDTYEQYF.

On this clonotype: Just one base apart from a much larger clone, this may be a read error. The V and J genes are TRBV12-3 or TRBV12-4 and TRBJ1-5, with D possibly being TRBD1 (6 bases). The CDR3 is 15 amino acids. Here the CDR3 reads CASSLGGASNRPQHF. CDR3 bases: TGTGCCAGCAGTTTAGGGGGGGCGAGCAATCGGCCCCAGCATTTT.

The chain recombines TRBV6-2 or TRBV6-3 with TRBJ2-1; 7 bases line up with TRBD2. The CDR3 spans 14 residues. Per the germline V gene, CDR1 is MNHEY and CDR2 is SVGEGT. Germline trimming cut 5 bases from V and 3 bases from J; bases unmatched to any gene: 4. The CDR3 nucleotides are TGTGCCAGCAGTCAGACTAGCAGCTACAATGAGCAGTTCTTC. This translates into CASSQTSSYNEQFF.

This chain connects TRBV28 to TRBJ2-7; the D gene is possibly TRBD2 (5 bases). The CDR3 has 17 residues. With 2 bases removed from V and 0 bases from J, the gap between germline ends came to 17 bases. Looked up from germline, CDR1 is MDHEN and CDR2 is SYDVKM. CDR3 in amino acids: CASSLGGGILYSYEQYF. The CDR3 nucleotides are TGTGCCAGCAGTTTAGGAGGTGGAATTCTTTACTCCTACGAGCAGTACTTC.

The chain combines TRBV7-3 with TRBJ2-5; D not certain. Germline V gives CDR1 SGHTA, CDR2 FQGTGA. The V end was cut by 3 bases, the J end by 4 bases, with 9 bases between. CDR3 size: 13 residues. The CDR3 DNA reads as TGTGCCAGCAGCTTCGAGGAAGGAGAGACCCAGTACTTC. Encoded protein: CASSFEEGETQYF.

The V gene is TRBV7-9, the J gene TRBJ2-3; possibly TRBD2 for D (6 bases). Germline lookup yields CDR1 SEHNR and CDR2 FQNEAQ (reference sequence). Trimming removed 3 bases from V and 6 bases from J, with 13 bases in between. This CDR3 has 14 residues. CDR3 amino acids: CASSFAGSSDTQYF. CDR3 nucleotide sequence: TGTGCCAGCAGCTTCGCGGGGAGTTCTGATACGCAGTATTTT.

V gene TRBV27 combines with J gene TRBJ2-7; tentative D call: TRBD1 (5 bases). The CDR3 loop spans 14 amino acids. From germline, CDR1 is MNHEY and CDR2 SMNVEV (reference sequence). Trimming stripped 8 bases from V and 1 base from J, with 15 bases between. CDR3 nucleotides: TGTGCCAGCCGTTACGGACATACATCCTACGAGCAGTACTTC. It yields the protein CASRYGHTSYEQYF.

J is TRBJ2-1 and V is TRBV12-3 or TRBV12-4; 8 positions match TRBD2. Germline trimming cut 2 bases from V and 3 bases from J; bases unmatched to any gene: 15. The CDR3 extends over 19 amino acids. This chain's CDR3 is CASSLTPGAGGGYYNEQFF. The CDR3 DNA sequence: TGTGCCAGCAGTTTAACTCCCGGGGCGGGCGGGGGGTACTACAATGAGCAGTTCTTC.

V usage is TRBV2 and J usage is TRBJ1-6; weak D call: TRBD1 (5 bases). Germline V CDR1 and CDR2: SNHLY, FYNNEI. This CDR3 is 14 amino acids long. V was pared by 5 bases and J by 7 bases, with 12 bases between. Here the CDR3 reads CASSWDLGNSPLHF. The CDR3 DNA is TGTGCCAGCAGTTGGGACCTGGGAAATTCACCCCTCCACTTT. Full variable domain (rest looked up from reference TRBV2 and TRBJ1-6): EPEVTQTPSHQVTQMGQEVILRCVPISNHLYFYWYRQILGQKVEFLVSFYNNEISEKSEIFDDQFSVERPDGSNFTLKIRSTKLEDSAMYFCASSWDLGNSPLHFGNGTRLTVT.

This clonotype occurred a few times. The chain employs TRBV27 and TRBJ1-2; a weak D match, TRBD1 (5 bases). Germline-derived CDR1 and CDR2 are MNHEY and SMNVEV (reference sequence). This CDR3 has 14 amino acids. Trimming cost V 6 bases and J 7 bases, with 18 bases left between them. For the CDR3, the DNA is TGTGCCAGCAGCTCCCTTGGGGGGACGGCTGGCTACACCTTC. It yields the protein CASSSLGGTAGYTF.

The chain links TRBV15 to TRBJ1-1; D perhaps matches TRBD1 (5 bases). From germline, CDR1 is LNHNV and CDR2 YYDKDF (reference sequence). Trimming cost V 2 bases and J 2 bases, with 6 bases left between them. The CDR3 is made up of 13 amino acids. The CDR3, as DNA: TGTGCCACCAGCAGACAGGGAAACACTGAAGCTTTCTTT. This sequence encodes CATSRQGNTEAFF.

This clonotype occurred many times. The CDR3 DNA reads TGCAGCGTCGACACCCAAGAGACCCAGTACTTC. This encodes CSVDTQETQYF. The rearrangement links TRBV29-1 to TRBJ2-5; no clear D. The V end lost 6 bases, the J end lost 1 base, and 6 bases lay between the germline ends. Germline V CDR1 and CDR2: SQVTM, ANQGSEA. The CDR3 is made up of 11 amino acids.

This clonotype was recorded many times. This chain uses TRBV27 with TRBJ2-1, with D hard to call. This CDR3 has 12 residues. Between the trimmed V and J ends, which lost 0 bases and 6 bases, there was a span of 3 bases. Germline assignment: CDR1 MNHEY and CDR2 SMNVEV (reference sequence). The CDR3 reads CASSLSPNEQFF. CDR3 DNA sequence: TGTGCCAGCAGTTTATCCCCCAATGAGCAGTTCTTC.

CDR3 nucleotide sequence: TGTGCCACACAGGGATCGAACACCGGGGAGCTGTTTTTT. Translating gives CATQGSNTGELFF. The chain couples TRBV28 to TRBJ2-2, with TRBD1 as a possible D gene (6 bases). Per germline, CDR1 MDHEN and CDR2 SYDVKM. The CDR3 is 13 residues long. V lost 10 bases and J lost 0, with 9 bases in between.

In the case of this clonotype: A read error may be the cause here, since a much bigger clone is one base away. The chain is built from TRBV5-1 and TRBJ2-1; the D call may be TRBD1 or TRBD2 (6 bases each). Germline V lookup: CDR1 SGHRS, CDR2 YFSETQ. The CDR3 covers 15 residues. V was cut by 6 bases and J by 6 bases, with 19 bases left in between. CDR3 protein: CASNSSTGGINEQFF. CDR3 in DNA: TGCGCCAGCAACTCGTCGACAGGAGGGATCAATGAGCAGTTCTTC.

CDR3 sequence: CASSRTAVQETQYF. CDR3 DNA sequence: TGTGCCAGCAGCCGGACAGCCGTTCAAGAGACCCAGTACTTC. The chain uses TRBV7-2 and TRBJ2-5; TRBD1 is a possible D gene (6 bases). Germline V gene lookup returns CDR1 SGHTA and CDR2 FQGNSA. Deletions cut 5 bases from V and 2 bases from J, with 12 bases between. CDR3 length equals 14 residues.

This clonotype appeared many times. The chain links TRBV7-2 to TRBJ2-7; 9 bases match TRBD2. With 7 bases clipped from V and 4 bases from J, the junction kept 8 bases outside the gene matches. Germline V gene lookup returns CDR1 SGHTA and CDR2 FQGNSA. The CDR3 loop spans 14 amino acids. The CDR3 reads CASTLAGGPYEQYF. The CDR3, as DNA: TGTGCCAGCACCTTGGCGGGAGGGCCTTACGAGCAGTACTTC.

There are many counts of this clonotype. The J gene is TRBJ2-1, the V gene TRBV29-1; a weak D match, TRBD2 (5 bases). The CDR3 length is 12 residues. V was cut by 3 bases and J by 6 bases, with 9 bases left in between. CDR1 and CDR2 (germline): SQVTM, ANQGSEA. The CDR3 region is CSVDRLANEQFF. In DNA form, the CDR3 reads TGCAGCGTTGACCGGCTAGCCAATGAGCAGTTCTTC.

To note about this clonotype: Being one base from a much bigger clone, this may be a read error. The rearrangement links TRBV5-1 to TRBJ2-1, with TRBD2 matching over 13 bases. The CDR3 covers 17 residues. J was trimmed by 0 bases and V by 10 bases; bases with no gene match: 10. Germline V gene data show CDR1 as SGHRS and CDR2 as YFSETQ. Here the CDR3 reads CAGATSGRPSSYNEQFF. The CDR3 DNA reads TGCGCCGGCGCGACTAGCGGGAGGCCGAGCTCCTACAATGAGCAGTTCTTC.